This TCR beta chain was recovered during a study of cytomegalovirus exposure and HLA in healthy donors. Comments on this clone: Its antigen remains unidentified.

Libraries were prepared by immunoSEQ multiplex PCR; TCRdb keeps only in-frame clonotypes and omits some of them. The sample has 110,000 or so clones; 86% are singletons. CDR1 is SNHLY, CDR2 FYNNEI, per germline. The junction had 11 bases not matched to a gene; V was cut back by 1 base and J by 6 bases. This CDR3 has 17 residues. Study results and caveats: The study labeled 164 TCR beta chains cytomegalovirus-associated.

A roughly 120-subject validation cohort, separate from the 666-subject first cohort, supplied the donors. The TCR originated in a man between 18 and 29 years old in good health and CMV-seronegative. The specimen was PBMCs. The chain employs TRBV2 and TRBJ1-1; 10 nucleotides agree with TRBD1. The CDR3 DNA follows: TGTGCCAGCAGTGAAGGCCGTTTTGAGACAGGGGGCTCTGAAGCTTTCTTT. Protein: CASSEGRFETGGSEAFF. The variable domain in full, with the rest retrieved from reference TRBV2 and TRBJ1-1, is EPEVTQTPSHQVTQMGQEVILRCVPISNHLYFYWYRQILGQKVEFLVSFYNNEISEKSEIFDDQFSVERPDGSNFTLKIRSTKLEDSAMYFCASSEGRFETGGSEAFFGQGTRLTVV.